Each of the 19 T cell receptor beta chains below was sequenced from the same sample in a study of T cell changes during pregnancy in multiple sclerosis (dated by TCRdb to about 2019). To prepare the library, the immunoSEQ multiplex PCR assay was applied. Held by TCRdb, this immuneACCESS table contains in-frame sequences only and omits some clones. Under half of the omission traces to an unresolved V gene where checked; the cause of the rest is unknown. This sample holds 70,000 to 90,000 clones; 85% to 95% were observed only once. The ten most abundant clones make up 0.9% to 1.2% of the sample. This material consisted of peripheral blood, taken in the first trimester of pregnancy. Source of these receptors: a female donor with multiple sclerosis, enrolled in a pregnancy study.

The chain links TRBV5-1 to TRBJ2-2; the D gene is possibly TRBD1 (5 bases). Trimming removed 2 bases from V and 1 base from J, with 12 bases in between. The CDR3 consists of 16 residues. Germline V gene lookup returns CDR1 SGHRS and CDR2 YFSETQ. CDR3: CASSFPGAGNTGELFF. The CDR3 nucleotides are TGCGCCAGCAGCTTCCCTGGGGCAGGGAACACCGGGGAGCTGTTTTTT.

The V call is TRBV7-2, the J call TRBJ1-4; D is unclear. The length of the CDR3 is 12 residues. The V and J ends lost 4 bases and 6 bases respectively, with 6 bases between them. The germline gives CDR1 SGHTA, CDR2 FQGNSA. The CDR3 DNA reads TGTGCCAGCAGCTCACTAGATGAAAAACTGTTTTTT. Protein product: CASSSLDEKLFF.

The chain joins TRBV9 to TRBJ1-2; 7 positions match TRBD1. The V and J ends lost 0 bases and 9 bases, in that order; junction bases with no gene match: 5. CDR3 size: 13 residues. Germline loops: CDR1 SGDLS, CDR2 YYNGEE. CDR3 in amino acids: CASSVVLGGRYTF. CDR3 DNA: TGTGCCAGCAGCGTAGTTCTAGGGGGCCGCTACACCTTC.

V gene TRBV27 combines with J gene TRBJ2-3, with D perhaps TRBD1 (6 bases). Deletions cut 8 bases from V and 0 bases from J, with 18 bases between. Germline values: CDR1 MNHEY, CDR2 SMNVEV (reference sequence). The CDR3 consists of 16 residues. The CDR3 loop reads CASHSVDRTSTDTQYF. In nucleotides, the CDR3 is TGTGCCAGCCATAGCGTCGACAGGACTAGCACAGATACGCAGTATTTT.

This rearrangement joins TRBV5-4 to TRBJ2-5, with 10 bases identical to TRBD2. Trimming removed 0 bases from V and 4 bases from J; junction bases left unmatched: 6. CDR3 length: 16 residues. The germline CDR1 and CDR2 sequences are SGHNT and YYREEE (reference sequence). The CDR3 nucleotides are TGTGCCAGCAGCTTGGGGCTAGCGGGGGCCCGAGAGACCCAGTACTTC. Translation gives CASSLGLAGARETQYF.

This clone showed up just once. The genes are TRBV5-5 and TRBJ1-2, with a possible D match to TRBD1 (6 bases). In germline, CDR1 is SGHKS, CDR2 YYEKEE (reference sequence). Trimming took 0 bases from V and 6 from J, leaving 9 bases between them. The CDR3 contains 13 residues. Here the CDR3 DNA reads TGTGCCAGCAGCTTGGTGGCAGGGGATGGCTACACCTTC. Translation gives CASSLVAGDGYTF. Variable domain in full (rest from reference TRBV5-5 and TRBJ1-2): DAGVTQSPTHLIKTRGQQVTLRCSPISGHKSVSWYQQVLGQGPQFIFQYYEKEERGRGNFPDRFSARQFPNYSSELNVNALLLGDSALYLCASSLVAGDGYTFGSGTRLTVV.

The chain couples TRBV9 to TRBJ2-7; TRBD1 is a possible D gene (5 bases). Germline CDR1 SGDLS, CDR2 YYNGEE. This CDR3 has 14 amino acids. V was shortened by 2 bases and J by 0 bases, with 9 bases between the two germline ends. CDR3 in amino acids: CASSVAGISYEQYF. CDR3 nucleotide sequence: TGTGCCAGCAGCGTGGCAGGGATCTCCTACGAGCAGTACTTC.

A few counts support this clone. The rearrangement links TRBV4-2 to TRBJ2-7; 10 bases line up with TRBD1. The CDR3 is 14 amino acids. Per the germline V gene, CDR1 is LGHNA and CDR2 is YNFKEQ. V gave up 5 bases and J gave up 5 bases; unmatched junction bases: 6. CDR3 nucleotides: TGTGCCAGCAGCGCTCCCGGGACAGGGGACGAGCAGTACTTC. Encoded protein: CASSAPGTGDEQYF.

The chain uses TRBV2 and TRBJ2-1; possible D gene TRBD2, 5 bases. CDR1 and CDR2 (germline): SNHLY, FYNNEI. The ends were cut back, 4 bases at V and 4 bases at J, with 17 bases in the middle. The CDR3 contains 16 residues. Here the CDR3 DNA reads TGTGCCAGCAGTGCGAGACTACTCGTTCTTTACAATGAGCAGTTCTTC. It yields the protein CASSARLLVLYNEQFF. Drawing the rest from reference TRBV2 and TRBJ2-1, the complete variable domain is EPEVTQTPSHQVTQMGQEVILRCVPISNHLYFYWYRQILGQKVEFLVSFYNNEISEKSEIFDDQFSVERPDGSNFTLKIRSTKLEDSAMYFCASSARLLVLYNEQFFGPGTRLTVL.

The gene calls are TRBV27 and TRBJ2-7, with D possibly being TRBD2 (7 bases). Trimming stripped 2 bases from V and 0 bases from J, with 17 bases between. This CDR3 comprises 17 residues. Germline values: CDR1 MNHEY, CDR2 SMNVEV (reference sequence). This chain's CDR3 is CASSLRGWGGFSYEQYF. In nucleotides, the CDR3 is TGTGCCAGCAGTTTAAGGGGGTGGGGGGGTTTCTCCTACGAGCAGTACTTC.

This clone was counted a single time. The gene calls are TRBV4-1 and TRBJ2-7, with 10 positions matching TRBD1. This CDR3 region has 15 residues. After removal of 2 bases from V and 5 bases from J, the junction contained 6 bases not matched to a gene. Germline V gene data show CDR1 as MGHRA and CDR2 as YSYEKL. The CDR3 sequence is CASSQFPGQGNEQYF. Here the CDR3 DNA reads TGCGCCAGCAGCCAATTTCCGGGACAGGGGAACGAGCAGTACTTC.

The V and J genes are TRBV4-1 and TRBJ1-2; D not certain. Trimming took off 0 bases at V and 5 bases at J, with 7 bases between the two ends. Germline CDR1 and CDR2: MGHRA and YSYEKL. The CDR3 sequence is 13 residues long. The CDR3 loop reads CASSQDPGYGYTF. As DNA, the CDR3 is TGCGCCAGCAGCCAAGATCCGGGGTATGGCTACACCTTC.

The chain is built from TRBV5-1 and TRBJ1-2; D gene ambiguous. The CDR3 runs 14 residues. V was trimmed by 2 bases and J by 6 bases, leaving 14 bases between them. CDR1 and CDR2 from the germline V gene are SGHRS and YFSETQ. CDR3 nucleotide sequence: TGCGCCAGCAGCTTAGTGTCGTCGCAGGATGGCTACACCTTC. It is translated as CASSLVSSQDGYTF.

For this clone: Within the sample, other DNA sequences also encode this same CDR3. V usage is TRBV28 and J usage is TRBJ2-7; no clear D gene. The CDR3 consists of 11 residues. The V and J ends lost 8 bases and 3 bases respectively, with 8 bases between them. In germline, CDR1 is MDHEN, CDR2 SYDVKM. The CDR3 DNA reads as TGTGCCAGCTCCCCCCTCTACGAGCAGTACTTC. Translated: CASSPLYEQYF.

The CDR3 DNA is TGTGCCAGCAGCCCAGGGACAGAAAGGGGGACTGAAGCTTTCTTT. It is translated as CASSPGTERGTEAFF. This rearrangement joins TRBV14 to TRBJ1-1; 7 bases are a match to TRBD1. Germline V gene data show CDR1 as SGHDN and CDR2 as FVKESK. V lost 4 bases to trimming and J lost 5 bases; unmatched junction nucleotides: 10. CDR3 size: 15 residues.

V is TRBV2 and J is TRBJ2-1; 10 positions match TRBD2. This CDR3 is built from 17 residues. CDR1 is SNHLY and CDR2 is FYNNEI in the germline V gene. J lost 9 bases, V lost 2 bases, and 13 bases had no gene match. The CDR3: CASSESLAGDAVIEQFF. CDR3 bases: TGTGCCAGCAGTGAAAGCCTAGCGGGAGACGCCGTGATTGAGCAGTTCTTC.

The chain combines TRBV29-1 with TRBJ2-2; possibly TRBD2 for D (5 bases). Trimming pared 6 bases from V and 6 bases from J, leaving 11 bases between. Germline CDR1 and CDR2: SQVTM and ANQGSEA. This CDR3 spans 12 amino acids. CDR3 nucleotide sequence: TGCAGCGTATTTACCGGGGCCGGGGAGCTGTTTTTT. Encoded protein: CSVFTGAGELFF.

The chain joins TRBV10-3 to TRBJ2-5, with TRBD1 identical over 7 bases. The junction had 6 bases not matched to a gene; V was cut back by 6 bases and J by 2 bases. The germline V gene encodes CDR1 ENHRY and CDR2 SYGVKD. The CDR3 is 14 residues long. CDR3 sequence: CAISTGTEQETQYF. The DNA of the CDR3 is TGTGCCATCAGCACCGGGACAGAGCAAGAGACCCAGTACTTC.

The sample holds one count of this clone. V and J are TRBV29-1 and TRBJ2-2, with a tentative D call TRBD2 (5 bases). The CDR3 loop spans 15 amino acids. V shed 7 bases and J shed 4 bases, with 19 bases lying between them. In germline, CDR1 is SQVTM, CDR2 ANQGSEA. As DNA, the CDR3 is TGCAGCGCCCACTTGTCGGACTCCCCCACCGGGGAGCTGTTTTTT. Translation: CSAHLSDSPTGELFF.